This T cell receptor (beta chain) was profiled in a study of blood T cell repertoires in COVID-19. About the research overall: Material from acute and convalescent COVID-19 was sourced from the United States, Italy and Spain.

V shed 5 bases, J shed 9 bases, and the junction held 1 base outside the gene matches. This CDR3 contains 11 residues. Clones were sequenced by immunoSEQ multiplex PCR, and TCRdb holds only the in-frame ones, with some missing. In the table there are some 160,000 clones, about four fifths of which are singletons. The sequence derives from a woman aged 55 to 70 who had recovered from COVID-19. The genes are TRBV12-3 or TRBV12-4 and TRBJ2-1, with 7 bases lining up with TRBD2. The sample consisted of PBMCs or T cells enriched from blood (not recorded which). The CDR3 DNA is TGTGCCAGCAGTCGGGAGGCTGAGCAGTTCTTC. Protein product: CASSREAEQFF.